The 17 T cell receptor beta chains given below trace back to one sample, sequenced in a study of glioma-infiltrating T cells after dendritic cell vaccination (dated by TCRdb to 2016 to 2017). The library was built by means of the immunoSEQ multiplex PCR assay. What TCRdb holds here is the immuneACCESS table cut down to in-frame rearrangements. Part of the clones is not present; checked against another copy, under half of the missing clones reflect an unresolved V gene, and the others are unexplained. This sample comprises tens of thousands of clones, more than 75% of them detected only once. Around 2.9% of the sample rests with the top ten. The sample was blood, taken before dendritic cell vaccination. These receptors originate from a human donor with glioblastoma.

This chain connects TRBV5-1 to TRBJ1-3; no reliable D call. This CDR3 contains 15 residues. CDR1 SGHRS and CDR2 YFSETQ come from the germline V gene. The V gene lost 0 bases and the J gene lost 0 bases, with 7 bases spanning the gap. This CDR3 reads CASSLENSSGNTIYF. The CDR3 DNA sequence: TGCGCCAGCAGCTTGGAGAACAGCTCTGGAAACACCATATATTTT.

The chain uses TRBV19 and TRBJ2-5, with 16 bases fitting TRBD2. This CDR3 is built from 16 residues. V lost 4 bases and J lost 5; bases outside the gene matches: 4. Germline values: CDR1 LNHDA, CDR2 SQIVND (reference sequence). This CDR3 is CASSKGLAGGWETQYF. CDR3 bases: TGTGCCAGTAGTAAGGGACTAGCGGGGGGGTGGGAGACCCAGTACTTC.

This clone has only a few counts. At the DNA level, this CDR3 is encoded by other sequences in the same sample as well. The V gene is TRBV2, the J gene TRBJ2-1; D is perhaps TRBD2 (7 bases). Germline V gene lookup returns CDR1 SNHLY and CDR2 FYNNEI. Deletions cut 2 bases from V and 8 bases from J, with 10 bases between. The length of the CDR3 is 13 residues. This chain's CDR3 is CASSERGGDEQFF. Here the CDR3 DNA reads TGTGCCAGCAGTGAAAGGGGGGGGGATGAGCAGTTCTTC.

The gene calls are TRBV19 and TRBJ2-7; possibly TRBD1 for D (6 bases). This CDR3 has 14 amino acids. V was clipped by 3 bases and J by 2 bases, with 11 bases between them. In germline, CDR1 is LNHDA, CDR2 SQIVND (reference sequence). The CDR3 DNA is TGTGCCAGTAGTATGGGGCAGGGGCCCTACGAGCAGTACTTC. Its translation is CASSMGQGPYEQYF.

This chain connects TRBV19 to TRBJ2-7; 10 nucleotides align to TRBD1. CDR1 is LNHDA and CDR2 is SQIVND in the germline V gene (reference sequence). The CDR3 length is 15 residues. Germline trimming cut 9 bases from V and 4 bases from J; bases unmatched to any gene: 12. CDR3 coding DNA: TGTGCCAGCACCATCCGGGACAGGGGCAGGTACGAGCAGTACTTC. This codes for CASTIRDRGRYEQYF. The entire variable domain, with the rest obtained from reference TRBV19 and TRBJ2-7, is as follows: DGGITQSPKYLFRKEGQNVTLSCEQNLNHDAMYWYRQDPGQGLRLIYYSQIVNDFQKGDIAEGYSVSREKKESFPLTVTSAQKNPTAFYLCASTIRDRGRYEQYFGPGTRLTVT.

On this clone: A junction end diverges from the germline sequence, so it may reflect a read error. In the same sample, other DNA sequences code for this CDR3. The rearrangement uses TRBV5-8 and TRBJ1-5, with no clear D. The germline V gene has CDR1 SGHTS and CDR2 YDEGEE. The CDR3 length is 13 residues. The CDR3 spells CASSGLSNQPQHF. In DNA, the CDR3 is TGTGCCAGCTCTGGGCTAAGCAATCAACCCCAGCATTTT.

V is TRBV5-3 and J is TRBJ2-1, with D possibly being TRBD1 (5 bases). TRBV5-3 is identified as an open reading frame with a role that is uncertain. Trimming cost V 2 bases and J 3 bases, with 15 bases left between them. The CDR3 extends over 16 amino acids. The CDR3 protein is CARSFDTGANYNEQFF. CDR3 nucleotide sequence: TGTGCCAGAAGCTTTGACACTGGGGCAAACTACAATGAGCAGTTCTTC.

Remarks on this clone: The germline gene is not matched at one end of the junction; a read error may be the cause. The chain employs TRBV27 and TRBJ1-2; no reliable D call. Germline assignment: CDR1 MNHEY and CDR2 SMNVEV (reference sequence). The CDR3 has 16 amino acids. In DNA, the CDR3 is TGTGCCAGCAGTTTATCGGTGTCAACCCCTAAGTATGGCTACACCTTC. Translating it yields CASSLSVSTPKYGYTF.

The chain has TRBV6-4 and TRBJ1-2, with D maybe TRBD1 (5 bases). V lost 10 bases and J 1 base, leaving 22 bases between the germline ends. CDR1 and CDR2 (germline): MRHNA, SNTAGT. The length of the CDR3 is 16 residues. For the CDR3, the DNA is TGTGCCAACCCGGCCGCGGGGCCCCACTTTAACTATGGCTACACCTTC. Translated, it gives CANPAAGPHFNYGYTF.

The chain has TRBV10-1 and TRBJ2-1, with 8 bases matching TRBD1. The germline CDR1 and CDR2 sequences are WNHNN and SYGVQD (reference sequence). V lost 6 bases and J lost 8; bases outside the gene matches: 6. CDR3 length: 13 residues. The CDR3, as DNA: TGCGCCAGCAGGAGGACGACAGGGGATGAGCAGTTCTTC. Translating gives CASRRTTGDEQFF.

This CDR3 reads CASSSRQGAHEQYF. CDR3 coding DNA: TGTGCCAGCAGTTCCAGACAGGGGGCCCACGAGCAGTACTTC. V usage is TRBV27 and J usage is TRBJ2-7, with 10 nucleotides matching TRBD1. Germline V lookup: CDR1 MNHEY, CDR2 SMNVEV (reference sequence). The CDR3 length is 14 residues. The J segment lost 5 bases and the V segment lost 4 bases, leaving 5 bases of the junction unmatched.

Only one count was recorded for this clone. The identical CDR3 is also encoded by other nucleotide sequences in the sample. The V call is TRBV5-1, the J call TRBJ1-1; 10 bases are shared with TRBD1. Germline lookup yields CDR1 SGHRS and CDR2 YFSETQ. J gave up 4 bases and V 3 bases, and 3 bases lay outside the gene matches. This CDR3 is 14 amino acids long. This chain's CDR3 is CASSSDRGVTEAFF. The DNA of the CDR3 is TGCGCCAGCAGCTCGGACAGGGGGGTCACTGAAGCTTTCTTT.

CDR3 DNA: TGTGCCAGCAGCTGGGGCGGCGGAGCCTATGGCTACACCTTC. Translation: CASSWGGGAYGYTF. The chain carries TRBV7-2 and TRBJ1-2; a possible D gene is TRBD1 (5 bases). V was clipped by 4 bases and J by 4 bases, with 13 bases between them. The CDR3 consists of 14 residues. The germline CDR1 and CDR2 sequences are SGHTA and FQGNSA.

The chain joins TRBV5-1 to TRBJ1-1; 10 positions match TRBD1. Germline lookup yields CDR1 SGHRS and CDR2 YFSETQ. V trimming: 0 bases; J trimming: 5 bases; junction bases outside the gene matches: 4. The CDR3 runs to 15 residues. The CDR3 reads CASSLEGQGRTEAFF. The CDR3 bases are TGCGCCAGCAGCTTGGAGGGACAGGGGCGAACTGAAGCTTTCTTT.

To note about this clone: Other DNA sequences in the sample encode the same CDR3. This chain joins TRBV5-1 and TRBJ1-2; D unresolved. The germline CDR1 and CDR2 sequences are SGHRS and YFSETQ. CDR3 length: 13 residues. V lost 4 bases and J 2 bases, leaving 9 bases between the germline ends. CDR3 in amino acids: CASSTGANYGYTF. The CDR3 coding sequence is TGCGCCAGCAGCACGGGAGCCAACTATGGCTACACCTTC.

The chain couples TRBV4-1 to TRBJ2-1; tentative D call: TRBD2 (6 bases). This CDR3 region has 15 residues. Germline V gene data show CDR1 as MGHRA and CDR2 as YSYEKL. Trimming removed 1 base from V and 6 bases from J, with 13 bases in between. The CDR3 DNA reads TGCGCCAGCAGCCAAGTAGGAGCGGGCGGCAATGAGCAGTTCTTC. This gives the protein CASSQVGAGGNEQFF.

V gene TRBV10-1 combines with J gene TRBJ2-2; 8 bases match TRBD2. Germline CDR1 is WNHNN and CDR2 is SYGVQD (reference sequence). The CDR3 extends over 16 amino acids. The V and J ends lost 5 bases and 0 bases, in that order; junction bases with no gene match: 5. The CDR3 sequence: CASSPTGLANTGELFF. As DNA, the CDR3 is TGCGCCAGCAGTCCAACGGGACTAGCGAACACCGGGGAGCTGTTTTTT.